The rows below give T cell receptor beta chains drawn from one sample of a study of blood T cells in healthy people across ages. In TCRdb, the 5' RACE reads were re-called with MiXCR into one record per CDR3 protein. The sample records around 820,000 distinct CDR3 sequences, roughly 25% being singletons. The same data also contributed to another study, on T cells of mothers and their children.

Specimen: blood. All receptors derive from a boy under 18 in good health. CDR3s include the opening cysteine and the closing phenylalanine or tryptophan. The order of the fields is J gene, D gene, V gene, clone size, CDR3 DNA, CDR3 protein. D genes are given only for firm matches. Size is stated for part of the rows, as once, few or many counts, or as a class when the clone is expanded.

TRBJ1-5 . TRBV5-1 . TGCGCCAGCAGCTTCGGAGGCGGGGGGCAGCCCCAGCATTTT CASSFGGGGQPQHF
TRBJ1-2 TRBD1 TRBV29-1 . TGCAGCGTCGGGACAGGAACTAACTATGGCTACACCTTC CSVGTGTNYGYTF
TRBJ2-1 . TRBV27 . TGTGCCAGCAGTGTAGACAGGTTCTCCTACAATGAGCAGTTCTTC CASSVDRFSYNEQFF
TRBJ2-5 . TRBV6-1 . TGTGCCAGCACCCAGGGGGGGGACCAAGAGACCCAGTACTTC CASTQGGDQETQYF
TRBJ2-3 TRBD1 TRBV4-2 . TGTGCCAGCAGCCTAGGCAGGGACAGGGGGTCCGGGGGATTCCTCCTTGCAGATACGCAGTATTTT CASSLGRDRGSGGFLLADTQYF
TRBJ2-3 TRBD1 TRBV6-5 few TGTGCCAGCAGTTACTCCAGGGGGACCGCCACGGATACGCAGTATTTT CASSYSRGTATDTQYF
TRBJ2-1 TRBD2 TRBV6-2/TRBV6-3 few TGTGCCAGCAGGTTAGCGGGAGGGTGGTCCGACAATGAGCAGTTCTTC CASRLAGGWSDNEQFF
TRBJ2-7 TRBD2 TRBV11-2 few TGTGCCAGCAGCTTCGATCCTAGCGGGAACGAGCAGTACTTC CASSFDPSGNEQYF
TRBJ2-2 TRBD2 TRBV12-3/TRBV12-4 few TGTGCCAGCAACGATCGAGCGGGAGGGGGTGGGGAGCTGTTTTTT CASNDRAGGGGELFF
TRBJ2-1 TRBD2 TRBV24-1 few TGTGCCACCAGTGATTTTGGCGGGAGGGCCTTAAATGAGCAGTTCTTC CATSDFGGRALNEQFF
TRBJ2-5 . TRBV10-3 . TGTGCCATCAGTCCAGGGACGGAGACCCAGTACTTC CAISPGTETQYF
TRBJ2-1 . TRBV7-2 . TGTGCCAGCAGCCACGTTCAGATCTATGAGCAGTTCTTC CASSHVQIYEQFF
TRBJ1-4 . TRBV3-1 . TGTGCCAGCAGCCGCACGTCGGGGGGTCAGGAAAAACTGTTTTTT CASSRTSGGQEKLFF
TRBJ1-1 . TRBV19 . TGTGCCAGTAGTATTCTAGGCGACGGGGGGAACACTGAAGCTTTCTTT CASSILGDGGNTEAFF
TRBJ2-3 TRBD2 TRBV4-2 . TGTGCCAGCAGCCAAGTCCCGAGCGGGAGAACGTCAGATACGCAGTATTTT CASSQVPSGRTSDTQYF
TRBJ2-6 . TRBV15 few TGTGCCACCAGCTTCAAAGCGGGCTCTGGGGCCAACGTCCTGACTTTC CATSFKAGSGANVLTF
TRBJ2-1 . TRBV7-9 few TGTGCCAGCAGCTCTCTCCCGAGCTCCTACAATGAGCAGTTCTTC CASSSLPSSYNEQFF
TRBJ2-7 . TRBV6-6 few TGTGCCAGCGGCCAAACCGGGGGAGGCGGCTACGAGCAGTACTTC CASGQTGGGGYEQYF
TRBJ1-2 TRBD1 TRBV6-6 . TGTGCCAGCAGTTACGACAGGGATAACTATGGCTACACCTTC CASSYDRDNYGYTF
TRBJ2-7 TRBD2 TRBV20-1 . TGCAGTGCCGCTAGACTAGCGAAATACTACGAGCAGTACTTC CSAARLAKYYEQYF
TRBJ2-5 TRBD1 TRBV29-1 few TGCAGCGTTAAGACAGGGGAAGAGACCCAGTACTTC CSVKTGEETQYF
TRBJ2-7 . TRBV11-3 . TGTGCCAGCAGCCCTCCGGGCGGTTCGGGTTGCGAGCAGTACTTC CASSPPGGSGCEQYF
TRBJ1-2 TRBD1 TRBV7-9 . TGTGCCAGCAGCCCTACCGGGACAGGGGGCGATTTGAGCTATGGCTACACCTTC CASSPTGTGGDLSYGYTF
TRBJ2-7 . TRBV21-1 . TGTGCCAGCATCAGGCGGGTCGGGAATTTGGCGGGGGAGCAGTACTTC CASIRRVGNLAGEQYF
TRBJ1-4 . TRBV12-3/TRBV12-4 . TGTGCCAGCAGTCCGGGACTCCCCGAAACCGAAAAACTGTTTTTT CASSPGLPETEKLFF
TRBJ2-1 . TRBV7-9 many TGTGCCAGCAGCTTAGTTGGGAACAATGAGCAGTTCTTC CASSLVGNNEQFF
TRBJ1-5 TRBD1 TRBV6-2/TRBV6-3 . TGTGCCAGCACCCCAGGACAGGGGTATAGCAATCAGCCCCAGCATTTT CASTPGQGYSNQPQHF
TRBJ2-7 . TRBV3-1 . TGTGCCAGCAGTGCCTCGCTTACCTACGAGCAGTACTTC CASSASLTYEQYF
TRBJ2-1 . TRBV11-2 few TGTGCCAGCAGCGAAATGAGCTCCTACAATGAGCAGTTCTTC CASSEMSSYNEQFF